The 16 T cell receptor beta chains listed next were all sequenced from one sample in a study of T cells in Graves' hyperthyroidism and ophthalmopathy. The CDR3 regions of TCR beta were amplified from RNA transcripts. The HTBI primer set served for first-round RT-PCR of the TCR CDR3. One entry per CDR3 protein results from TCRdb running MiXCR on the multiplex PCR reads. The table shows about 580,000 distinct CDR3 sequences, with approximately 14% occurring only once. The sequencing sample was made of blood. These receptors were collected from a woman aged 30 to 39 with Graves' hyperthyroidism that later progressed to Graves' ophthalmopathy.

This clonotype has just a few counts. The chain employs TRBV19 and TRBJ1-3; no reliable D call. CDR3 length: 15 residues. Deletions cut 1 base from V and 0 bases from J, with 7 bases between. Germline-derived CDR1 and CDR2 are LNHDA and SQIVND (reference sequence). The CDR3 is CASSIAPGSGNTIYF. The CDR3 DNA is TGTGCCAGTAGTATAGCGCCAGGCTCTGGAAACACCATATATTTT.

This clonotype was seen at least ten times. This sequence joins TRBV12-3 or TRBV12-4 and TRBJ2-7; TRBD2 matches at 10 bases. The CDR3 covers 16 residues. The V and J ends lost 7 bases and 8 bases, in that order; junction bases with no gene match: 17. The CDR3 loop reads CASTSSTGTSDDKQYF. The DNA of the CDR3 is TGTGCCAGCACTTCGTCTACTGGGACTAGCGACGACAAGCAGTACTTC.

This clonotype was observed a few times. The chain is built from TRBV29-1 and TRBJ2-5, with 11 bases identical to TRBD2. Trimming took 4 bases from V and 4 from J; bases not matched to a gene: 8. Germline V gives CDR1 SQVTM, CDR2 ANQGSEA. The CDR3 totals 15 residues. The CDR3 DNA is TGCAGCGTTGGAGGTAGCGGGAGGGCCGGAGAGACCCAGTACTTC. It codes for CSVGGSGRAGETQYF.

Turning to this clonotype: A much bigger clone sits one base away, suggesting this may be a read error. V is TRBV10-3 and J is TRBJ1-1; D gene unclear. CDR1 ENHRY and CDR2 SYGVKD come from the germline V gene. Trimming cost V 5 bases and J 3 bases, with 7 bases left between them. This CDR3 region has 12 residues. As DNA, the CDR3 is TGTGCCATCAGTAGGTTGGACACTGAAGCTTTCTTT. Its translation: CAISRLDTEAFF.

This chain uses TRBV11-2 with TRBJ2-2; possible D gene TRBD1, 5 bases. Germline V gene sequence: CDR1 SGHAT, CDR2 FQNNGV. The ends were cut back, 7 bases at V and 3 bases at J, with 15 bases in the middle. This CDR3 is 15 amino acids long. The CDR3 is CASTPPGSDTGELFF. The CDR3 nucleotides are TGTGCCAGCACCCCGCCAGGGTCCGACACCGGGGAGCTGTTTTTT.

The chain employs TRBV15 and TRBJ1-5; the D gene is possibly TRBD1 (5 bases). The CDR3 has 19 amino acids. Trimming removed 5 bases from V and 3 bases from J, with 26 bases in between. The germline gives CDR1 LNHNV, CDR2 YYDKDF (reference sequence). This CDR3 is CATSPRGTEFLSVNQPQHF. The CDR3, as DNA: TGTGCCACCAGCCCCCGGGGGACGGAATTCTTATCGGTCAATCAGCCCCAGCATTTT. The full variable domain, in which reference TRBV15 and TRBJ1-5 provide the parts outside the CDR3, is DAMVIQNPRYQVTQFGKPVTLSCSQTLNHNVMYWYQQKSSQAPKLLFHYYDKDFNNEADTPDNFQSRRPNTSFCFLDIRSPGLGDTAMYLCATSPRGTEFLSVNQPQHFGDGTRLSIL.

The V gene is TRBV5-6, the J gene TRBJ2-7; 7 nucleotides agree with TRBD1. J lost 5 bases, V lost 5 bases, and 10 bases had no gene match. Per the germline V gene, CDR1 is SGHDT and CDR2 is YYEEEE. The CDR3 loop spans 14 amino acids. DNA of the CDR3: TGTGCCAGCAGGACAGGGTTAATTCCCCACGAGCAGTACTTC. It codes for CASRTGLIPHEQYF.

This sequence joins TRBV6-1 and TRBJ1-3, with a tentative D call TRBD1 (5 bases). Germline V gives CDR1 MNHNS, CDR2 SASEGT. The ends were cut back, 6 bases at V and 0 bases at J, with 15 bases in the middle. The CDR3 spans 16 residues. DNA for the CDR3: TGTGCCAGCAGGGTTGGGGGGACTCTCTCTGGAAACACCATATATTTT. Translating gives CASRVGGTLSGNTIYF.

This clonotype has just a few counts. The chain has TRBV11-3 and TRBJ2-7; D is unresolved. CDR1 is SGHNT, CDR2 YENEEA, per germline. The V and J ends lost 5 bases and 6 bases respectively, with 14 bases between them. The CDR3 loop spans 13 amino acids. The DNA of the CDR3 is TGTGCCAGCAGCAACCCCCCGAGAGGCGAGCAGTACTTC. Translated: CASSNPPRGEQYF.

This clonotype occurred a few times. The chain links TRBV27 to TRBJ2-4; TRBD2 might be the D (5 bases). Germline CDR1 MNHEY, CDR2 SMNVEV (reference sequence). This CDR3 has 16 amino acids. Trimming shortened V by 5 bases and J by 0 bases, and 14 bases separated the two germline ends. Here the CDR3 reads CASSPRTGIAKNIQYF. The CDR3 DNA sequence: TGTGCCAGCAGTCCCCGGACGGGAATAGCCAAAAACATTCAGTACTTC.

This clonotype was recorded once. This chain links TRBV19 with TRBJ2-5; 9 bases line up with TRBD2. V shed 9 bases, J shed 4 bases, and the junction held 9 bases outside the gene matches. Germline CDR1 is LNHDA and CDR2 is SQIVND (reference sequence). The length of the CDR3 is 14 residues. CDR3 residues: CASGGGRAPETQYF. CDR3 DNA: TGTGCCAGCGGGGGCGGGAGGGCCCCAGAGACCCAGTACTTC.

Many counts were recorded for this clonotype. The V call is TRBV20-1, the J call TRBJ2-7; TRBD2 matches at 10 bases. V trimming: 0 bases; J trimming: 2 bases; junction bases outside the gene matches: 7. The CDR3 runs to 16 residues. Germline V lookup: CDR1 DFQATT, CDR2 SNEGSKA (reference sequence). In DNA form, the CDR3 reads TGCAGTGCTAGAGATTACCTAGCGGGGGCCACCTACGAGCAGTACTTC. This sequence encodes CSARDYLAGATYEQYF.

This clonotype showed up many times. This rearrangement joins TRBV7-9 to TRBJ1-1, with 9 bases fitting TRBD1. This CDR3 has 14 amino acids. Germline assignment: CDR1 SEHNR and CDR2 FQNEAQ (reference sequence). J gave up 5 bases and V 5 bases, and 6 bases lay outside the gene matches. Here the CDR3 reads CASSTGGLGTEAFF. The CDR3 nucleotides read TGTGCCAGCAGCACAGGGGGCTTGGGGACTGAAGCTTTCTTT.

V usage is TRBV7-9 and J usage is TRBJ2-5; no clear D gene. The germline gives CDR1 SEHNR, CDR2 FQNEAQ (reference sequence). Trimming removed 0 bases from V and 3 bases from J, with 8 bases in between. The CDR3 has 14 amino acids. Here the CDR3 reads CASSLAQNEETQYF. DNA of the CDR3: TGTGCCAGCAGCTTAGCGCAAAATGAAGAGACCCAGTACTTC.

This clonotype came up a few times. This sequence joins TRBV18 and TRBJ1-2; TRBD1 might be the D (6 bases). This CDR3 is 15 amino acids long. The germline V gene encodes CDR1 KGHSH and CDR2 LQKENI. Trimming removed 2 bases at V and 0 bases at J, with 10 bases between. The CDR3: CASSPGRGSNYGYTF. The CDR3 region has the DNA TGTGCCAGCTCACCAGGCAGGGGCTCTAACTATGGCTACACCTTC.

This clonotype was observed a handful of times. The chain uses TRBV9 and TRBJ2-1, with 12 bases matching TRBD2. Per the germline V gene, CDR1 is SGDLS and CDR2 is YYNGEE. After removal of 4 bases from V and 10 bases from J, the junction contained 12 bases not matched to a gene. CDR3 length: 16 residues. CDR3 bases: TGTGCCAGCAGCACCAGCCGGACTAGCGGGAAGGACGAGCAGTTCTTC. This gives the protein CASSTSRTSGKDEQFF.